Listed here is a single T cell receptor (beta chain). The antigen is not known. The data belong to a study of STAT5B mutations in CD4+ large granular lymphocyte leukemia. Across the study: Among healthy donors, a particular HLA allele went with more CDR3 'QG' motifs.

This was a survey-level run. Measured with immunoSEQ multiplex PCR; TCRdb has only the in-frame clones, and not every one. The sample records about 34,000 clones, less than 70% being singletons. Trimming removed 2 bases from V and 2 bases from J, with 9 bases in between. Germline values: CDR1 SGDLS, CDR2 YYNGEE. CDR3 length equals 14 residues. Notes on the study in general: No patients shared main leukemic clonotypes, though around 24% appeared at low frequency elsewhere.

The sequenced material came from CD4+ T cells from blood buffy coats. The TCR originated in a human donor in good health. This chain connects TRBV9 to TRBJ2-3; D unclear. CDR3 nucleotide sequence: TGTGCCAGCAGCGTCAGCACCCTCACAGATACGCAGTATTTT. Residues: CASSVSTLTDTQYF.